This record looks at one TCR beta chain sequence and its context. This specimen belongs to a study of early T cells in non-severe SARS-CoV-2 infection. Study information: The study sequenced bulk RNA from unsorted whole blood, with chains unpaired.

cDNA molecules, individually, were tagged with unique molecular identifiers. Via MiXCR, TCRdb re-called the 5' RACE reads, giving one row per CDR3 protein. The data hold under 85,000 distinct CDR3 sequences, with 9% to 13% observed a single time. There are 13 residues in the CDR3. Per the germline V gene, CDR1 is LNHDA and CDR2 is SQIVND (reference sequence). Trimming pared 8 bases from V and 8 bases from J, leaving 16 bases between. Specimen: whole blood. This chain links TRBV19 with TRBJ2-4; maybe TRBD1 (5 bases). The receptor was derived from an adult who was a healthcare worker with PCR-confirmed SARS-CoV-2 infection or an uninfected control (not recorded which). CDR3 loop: CASWLDTRDIQYF. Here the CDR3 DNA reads TGTGCCAGTTGGTTGGACACTCGGGACATTCAGTACTTC. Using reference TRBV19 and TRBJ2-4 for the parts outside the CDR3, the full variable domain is DGGITQSPKYLFRKEGQNVTLSCEQNLNHDAMYWYRQDPGQGLRLIYYSQIVNDFQKGDIAEGYSVSREKKESFPLTVTSAQKNPTAFYLCASWLDTRDIQYFGAGTRLSVL.